This T cell receptor beta chain was recovered during a study of T cells in tuberculosis. V shed 5 bases and J 0 bases; nucleotides not matched to a gene: 3. The germline gives CDR1 SSHAT, CDR2 FNYEAQ (reference sequence). This CDR3 spans 15 amino acids. Time point here: new active TB diagnosis, blood taken before or within 7 days of starting treatment. Produced via immunoSEQ multiplex PCR; TCRdb's table is partial and in-frame only. This table has 30,000 to 35,000 clones, approximately 90% appearing once. V is TRBV7-7 and J is TRBJ2-2; 7 nucleotides line up with TRBD1. The source of this sequence is an adult with tuberculosis. The input for sequencing was PBMCs, taken at tuberculosis diagnosis. CDR3 nucleotides: TGTGCCAGCAGCCTCGGACAGGCGAACACCGGGGAGCTGTTTTTT. It translates to CASSLGQANTGELFF.